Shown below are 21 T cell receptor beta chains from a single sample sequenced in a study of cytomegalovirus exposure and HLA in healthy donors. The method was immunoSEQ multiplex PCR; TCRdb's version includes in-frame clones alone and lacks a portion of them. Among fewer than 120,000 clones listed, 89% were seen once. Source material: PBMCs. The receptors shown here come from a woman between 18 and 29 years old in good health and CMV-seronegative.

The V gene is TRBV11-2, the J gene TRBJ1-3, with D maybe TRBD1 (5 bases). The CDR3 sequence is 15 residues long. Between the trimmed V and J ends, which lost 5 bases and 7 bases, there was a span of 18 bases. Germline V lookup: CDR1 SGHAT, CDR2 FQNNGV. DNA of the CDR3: TGTGCCAGCAGCCCACAGGTCTCACCTAGGAACACCATATATTTT. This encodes CASSPQVSPRNTIYF. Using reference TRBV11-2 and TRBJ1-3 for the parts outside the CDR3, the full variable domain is EAGVAQSPRYKIIEKRQSVAFWCNPISGHATLYWYQQILGQGPKLLIQFQNNGVVDDSQLPKDRFSAERLKGVDSTLKIQPAKLEDSAVYLCASSPQVSPRNTIYFGEGSWLTVV.

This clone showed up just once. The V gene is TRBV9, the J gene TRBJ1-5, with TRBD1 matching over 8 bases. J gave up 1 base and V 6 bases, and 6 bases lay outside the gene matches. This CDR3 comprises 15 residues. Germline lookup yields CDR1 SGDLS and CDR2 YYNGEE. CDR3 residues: CASTRTGWSNQPQHF. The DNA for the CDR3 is TGTGCCAGCACCCGGACAGGGTGGAGCAATCAGCCCCAGCATTTT.

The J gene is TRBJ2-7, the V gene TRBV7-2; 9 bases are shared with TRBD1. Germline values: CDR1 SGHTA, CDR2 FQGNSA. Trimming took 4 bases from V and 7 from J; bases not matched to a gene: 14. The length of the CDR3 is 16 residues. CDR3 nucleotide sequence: TGTGCCAGCAGCTCTAGCTCGGGACAGGGATTTCGGGAGCAGTACTTC. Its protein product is CASSSSSGQGFREQYF.

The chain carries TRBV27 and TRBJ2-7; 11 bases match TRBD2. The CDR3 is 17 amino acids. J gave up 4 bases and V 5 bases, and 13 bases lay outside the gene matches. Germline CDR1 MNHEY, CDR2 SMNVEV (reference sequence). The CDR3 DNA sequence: TGTGCCAGCAGTGGGTGGCTAGCGGGAGGAGATAGATACGAGCAGTACTTC. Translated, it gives CASSGWLAGGDRYEQYF.

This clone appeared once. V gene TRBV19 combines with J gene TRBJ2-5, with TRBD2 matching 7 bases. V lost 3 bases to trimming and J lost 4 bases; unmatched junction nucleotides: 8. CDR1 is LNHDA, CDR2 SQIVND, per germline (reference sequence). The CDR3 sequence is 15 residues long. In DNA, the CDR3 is TGTGCCAGTAGTATCGAGCGGGGTGTACGAGAGACCCAGTACTTC. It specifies CASSIERGVRETQYF.

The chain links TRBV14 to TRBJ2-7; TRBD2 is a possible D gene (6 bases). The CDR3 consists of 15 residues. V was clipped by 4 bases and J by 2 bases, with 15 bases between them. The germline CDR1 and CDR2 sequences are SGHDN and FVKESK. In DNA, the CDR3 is TGTGCCAGCAGCCCCTTAACGGCGGGGACCTACGAGCAGTACTTC. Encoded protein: CASSPLTAGTYEQYF.

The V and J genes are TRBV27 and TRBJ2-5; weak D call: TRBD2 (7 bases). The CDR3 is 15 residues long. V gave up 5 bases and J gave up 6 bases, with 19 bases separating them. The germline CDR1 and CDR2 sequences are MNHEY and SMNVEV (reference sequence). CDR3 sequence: CASSASTGGRQTQYF. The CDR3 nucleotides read TGTGCCAGCAGTGCCTCTACGGGGGGCAGGCAGACCCAGTACTTC.

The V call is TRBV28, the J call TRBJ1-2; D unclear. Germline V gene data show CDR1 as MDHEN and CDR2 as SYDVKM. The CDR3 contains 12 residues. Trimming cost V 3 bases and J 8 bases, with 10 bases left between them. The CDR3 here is CASSLLARGYTF. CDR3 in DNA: TGTGCCAGCAGTTTGTTAGCGCGAGGCTACACCTTC.

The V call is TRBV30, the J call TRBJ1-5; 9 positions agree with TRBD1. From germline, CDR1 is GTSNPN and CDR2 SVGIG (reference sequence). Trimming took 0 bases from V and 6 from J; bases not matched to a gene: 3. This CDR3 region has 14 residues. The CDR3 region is CAWSVGQGGQPQHF. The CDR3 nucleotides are TGTGCCTGGAGTGTGGGACAGGGTGGTCAGCCCCAGCATTTT.

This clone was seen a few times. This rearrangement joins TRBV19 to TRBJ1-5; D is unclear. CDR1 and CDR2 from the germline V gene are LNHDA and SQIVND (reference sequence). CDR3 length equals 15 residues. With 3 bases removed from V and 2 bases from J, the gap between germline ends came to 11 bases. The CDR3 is CASSISGVGNQPQHF. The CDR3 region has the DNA TGTGCCAGTAGTATTTCCGGGGTAGGCAATCAGCCCCAGCATTTT.

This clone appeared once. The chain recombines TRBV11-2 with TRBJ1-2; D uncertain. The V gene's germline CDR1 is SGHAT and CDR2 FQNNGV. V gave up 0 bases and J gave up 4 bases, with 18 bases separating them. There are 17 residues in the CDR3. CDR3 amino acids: CASSLDWRPRELYGYTF. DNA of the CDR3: TGTGCCAGCAGCTTAGATTGGCGGCCGAGGGAGCTCTATGGCTACACCTTC.

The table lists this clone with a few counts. For the CDR3, the DNA is TGTGCCTGGAAGTTTTGGACAGCGAACACTGAAGCTTTCTTT. It translates to CAWKFWTANTEAFF. V usage is TRBV30 and J usage is TRBJ1-1; D perhaps matches TRBD1 (6 bases). V gave up 4 bases and J gave up 1 base, with 13 bases separating them. Germline V gene lookup returns CDR1 GTSNPN and CDR2 SVGIG (reference sequence). The CDR3 runs to 14 residues.

The CDR3 DNA reads TGTGCCAGCAGTTTATCTGCAGGGTCGGTTTCACCCCTCCACTTT. Protein product: CASSLSAGSVSPLHF. V usage is TRBV27 and J usage is TRBJ1-6; D is perhaps TRBD1 (5 bases). V was pared by 0 bases and J by 9 bases, with 12 bases between. The germline gives CDR1 MNHEY, CDR2 SMNVEV (reference sequence). CDR3 length equals 15 residues.

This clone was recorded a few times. CDR3 sequence reads: CASSHTSGSGANVLTF. The DNA of the CDR3 is TGTGCCAGCAGCCACACATCGGGCTCTGGGGCCAACGTCCTGACTTTC. V usage is TRBV7-9 and J usage is TRBJ2-6; D gene ambiguous. The CDR3 is 16 amino acids. Trimming removed 5 bases at V and 0 bases at J, with 11 bases between. CDR1 is SEHNR, CDR2 FQNEAQ, per germline (reference sequence).

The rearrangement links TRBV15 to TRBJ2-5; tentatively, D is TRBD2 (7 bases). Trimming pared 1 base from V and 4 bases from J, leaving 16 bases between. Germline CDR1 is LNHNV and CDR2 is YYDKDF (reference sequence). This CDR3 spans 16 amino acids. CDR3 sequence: CATSRGVGGGSETQYF. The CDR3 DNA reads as TGTGCCACCAGCAGAGGTGTAGGGGGGGGCTCAGAGACCCAGTACTTC.

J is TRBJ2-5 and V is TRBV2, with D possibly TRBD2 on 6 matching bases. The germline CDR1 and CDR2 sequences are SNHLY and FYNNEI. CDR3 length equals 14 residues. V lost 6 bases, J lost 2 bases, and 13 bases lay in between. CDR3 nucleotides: TGTGCCAGCAGCCCGGGGGTTATACAAGAGACCCAGTACTTC. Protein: CASSPGVIQETQYF. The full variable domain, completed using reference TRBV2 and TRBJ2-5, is EPEVTQTPSHQVTQMGQEVILRCVPISNHLYFYWYRQILGQKVEFLVSFYNNEISEKSEIFDDQFSVERPDGSNFTLKIRSTKLEDSAMYFCASSPGVIQETQYFGPGTRLLVL.

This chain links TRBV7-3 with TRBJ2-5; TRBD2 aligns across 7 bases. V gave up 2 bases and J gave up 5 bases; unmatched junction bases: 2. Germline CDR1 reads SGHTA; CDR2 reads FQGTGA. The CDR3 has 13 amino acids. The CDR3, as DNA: TGTGCCAGCAGCTTAGGGGGGGAGGAGACCCAGTACTTC. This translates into CASSLGGEETQYF.

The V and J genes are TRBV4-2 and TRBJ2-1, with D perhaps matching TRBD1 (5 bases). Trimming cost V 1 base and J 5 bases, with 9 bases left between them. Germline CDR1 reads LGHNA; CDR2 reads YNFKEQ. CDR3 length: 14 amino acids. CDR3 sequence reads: CASSQAQGNNEQFF. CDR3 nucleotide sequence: TGTGCCAGCAGCCAAGCCCAGGGAAACAATGAGCAGTTCTTC.

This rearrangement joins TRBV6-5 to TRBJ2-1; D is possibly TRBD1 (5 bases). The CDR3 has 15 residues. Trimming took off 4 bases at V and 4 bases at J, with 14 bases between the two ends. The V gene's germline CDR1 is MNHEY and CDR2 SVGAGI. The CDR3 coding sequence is TGTGCCAGCAGTTTTGGGGCCGAGAGTTACAATGAGCAGTTCTTC. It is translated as CASSFGAESYNEQFF.

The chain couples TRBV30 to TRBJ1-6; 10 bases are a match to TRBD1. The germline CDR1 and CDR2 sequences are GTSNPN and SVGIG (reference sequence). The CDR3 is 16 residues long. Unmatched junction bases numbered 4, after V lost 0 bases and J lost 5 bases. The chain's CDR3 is CAWSVLGTGDNSPLHF. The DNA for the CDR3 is TGTGCCTGGAGTGTACTGGGGACAGGGGATAATTCACCCCTCCACTTT.

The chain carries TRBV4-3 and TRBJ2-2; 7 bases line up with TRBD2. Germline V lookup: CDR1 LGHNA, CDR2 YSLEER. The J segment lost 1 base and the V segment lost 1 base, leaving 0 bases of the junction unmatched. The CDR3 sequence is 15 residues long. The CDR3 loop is CASSQGEGNTGELFF. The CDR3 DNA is TGCGCCAGCAGCCAAGGGGAGGGGAACACCGGGGAGCTGTTTTTT.